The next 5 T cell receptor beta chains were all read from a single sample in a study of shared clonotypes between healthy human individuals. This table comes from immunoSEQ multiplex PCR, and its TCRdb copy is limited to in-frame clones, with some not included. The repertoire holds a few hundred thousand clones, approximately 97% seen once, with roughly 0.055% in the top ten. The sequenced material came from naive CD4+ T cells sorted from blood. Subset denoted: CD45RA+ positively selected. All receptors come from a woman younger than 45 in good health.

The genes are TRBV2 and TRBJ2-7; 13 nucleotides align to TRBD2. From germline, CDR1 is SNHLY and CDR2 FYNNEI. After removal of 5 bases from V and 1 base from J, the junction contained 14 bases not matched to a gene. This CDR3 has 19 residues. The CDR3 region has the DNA TGTGCCAGCAGTTCCCTTGGACTAGCGGGAGCCGGTAATTCCTACGAGCAGTACTTC. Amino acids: CASSSLGLAGAGNSYEQYF.

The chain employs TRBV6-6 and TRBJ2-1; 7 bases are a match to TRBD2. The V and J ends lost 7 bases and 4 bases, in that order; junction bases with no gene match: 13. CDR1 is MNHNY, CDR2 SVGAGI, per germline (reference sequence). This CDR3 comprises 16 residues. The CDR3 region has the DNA TGTGCCAGCATGTCGGTAGGCGGGAGAACATACAATGAGCAGTTCTTC. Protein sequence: CASMSVGGRTYNEQFF.

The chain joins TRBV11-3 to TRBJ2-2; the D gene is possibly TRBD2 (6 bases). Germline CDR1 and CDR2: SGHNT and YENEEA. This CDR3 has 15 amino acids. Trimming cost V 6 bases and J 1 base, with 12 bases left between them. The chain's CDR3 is CASRLMGGNTGELFF. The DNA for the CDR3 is TGTGCCAGCAGATTGATGGGGGGGAACACCGGGGAGCTGTTTTTT.

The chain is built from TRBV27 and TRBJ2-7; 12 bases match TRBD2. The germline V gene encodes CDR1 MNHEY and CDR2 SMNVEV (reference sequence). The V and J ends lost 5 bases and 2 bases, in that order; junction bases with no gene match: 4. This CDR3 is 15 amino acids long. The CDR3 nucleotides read TGTGCCAGCAGTAAGCTAGCGGGAGGGACCTACGAGCAGTACTTC. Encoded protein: CASSKLAGGTYEQYF.

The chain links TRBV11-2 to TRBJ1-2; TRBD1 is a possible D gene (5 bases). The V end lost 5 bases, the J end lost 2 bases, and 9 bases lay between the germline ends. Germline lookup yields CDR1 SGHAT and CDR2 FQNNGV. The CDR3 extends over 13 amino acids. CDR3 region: CASSGRENYGYTF. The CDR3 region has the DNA TGTGCCAGCAGCGGCAGGGAAAACTATGGCTACACCTTC.